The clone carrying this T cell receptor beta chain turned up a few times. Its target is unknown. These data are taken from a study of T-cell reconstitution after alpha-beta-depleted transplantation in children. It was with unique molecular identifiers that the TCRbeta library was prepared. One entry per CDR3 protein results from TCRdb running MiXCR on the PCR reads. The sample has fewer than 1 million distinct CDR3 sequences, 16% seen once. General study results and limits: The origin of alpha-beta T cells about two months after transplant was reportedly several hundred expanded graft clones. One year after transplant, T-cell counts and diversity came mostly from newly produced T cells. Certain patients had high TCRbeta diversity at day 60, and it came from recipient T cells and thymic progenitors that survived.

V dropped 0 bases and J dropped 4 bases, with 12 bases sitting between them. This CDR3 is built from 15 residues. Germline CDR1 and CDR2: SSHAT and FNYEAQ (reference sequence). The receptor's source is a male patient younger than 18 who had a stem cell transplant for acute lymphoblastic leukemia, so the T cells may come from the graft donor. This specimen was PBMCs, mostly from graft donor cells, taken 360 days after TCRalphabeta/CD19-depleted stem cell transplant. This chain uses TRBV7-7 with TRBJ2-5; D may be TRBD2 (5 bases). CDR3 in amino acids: CASSLAGAILETQYF. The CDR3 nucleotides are TGTGCCAGCAGCTTAGCGGGAGCTATTTTAGAGACCCAGTACTTC.